These T cell receptor beta chains were read from a single sample in a study of neurological immune-mediated disorders. TCRdb re-called the 5' RACE reads with MiXCR, one entry per CDR3 protein. In the table there are 50,000 to 70,000 distinct CDR3 sequences, 9.5% to 15% of which are singletons. The sequenced sample consisted of PBMCs. The receptor source for this set is a woman aged 55-70 years with HTLV-1-associated myelopathy (HAM/TSP). The conserved cysteine and the conserved F or W are not part of the CDR3 here. Fields, in order: CDR3 length, D gene, V gene, CDR3 protein. The D gene is left open where the match is weak.

13 | NA | TRBV20-1 | SAREPKGRGHGYT
14 | NA | TRBV5-1 | ASRLADEVPNYGYT
12 | NA | TRBV11-2 | ASSLDAAPYEQY
11 | NA | TRBV15 | ATSRDRVETQY
10 | NA | TRBV7-9 | ASSSGQRQAF
12 | TRBD1 | TRBV20-1 | SAKTGVRNEKLF
12 | TRBD2 | TRBV20-1 | SALSSGQFYEQY
12 | NA | TRBV20-1 | SASVQGRAYGYT
10 | NA | TRBV7-2 | ASSLDRQRLH
13 | NA | TRBV5-6 | ASSDPTAIPGELF
12 | NA | TRBV4-1 | ASRGGRRNTEAF
13 | NA | TRBV18 | ASSPEGVAKNIQY
10 | NA | TRBV5-6 | ASSLGVGELF
15 | TRBD2 | TRBV28 | ASRTSGRVGAYNEQF
11 | TRBD2 | TRBV6-5 | ASSRTSPQEQY
13 | TRBD1 | TRBV6-1 | ASSDWDRAKNIQY
11 | NA | TRBV2 | ASRVGRQETQY
13 | NA | TRBV10-3 | AISESPGYNYGYT
11 | NA | TRBV6-5 | ASRTGGAGELF
12 | TRBD1 | TRBV5-1 | ASSQRTGSEKLF
13 | NA | TRBV28 | ASRPHRDLTLEAF
11 | NA | TRBV6-6 | ASRDGSYQGYT
13 | NA | TRBV5-1 | ASSLVAESTDTQY